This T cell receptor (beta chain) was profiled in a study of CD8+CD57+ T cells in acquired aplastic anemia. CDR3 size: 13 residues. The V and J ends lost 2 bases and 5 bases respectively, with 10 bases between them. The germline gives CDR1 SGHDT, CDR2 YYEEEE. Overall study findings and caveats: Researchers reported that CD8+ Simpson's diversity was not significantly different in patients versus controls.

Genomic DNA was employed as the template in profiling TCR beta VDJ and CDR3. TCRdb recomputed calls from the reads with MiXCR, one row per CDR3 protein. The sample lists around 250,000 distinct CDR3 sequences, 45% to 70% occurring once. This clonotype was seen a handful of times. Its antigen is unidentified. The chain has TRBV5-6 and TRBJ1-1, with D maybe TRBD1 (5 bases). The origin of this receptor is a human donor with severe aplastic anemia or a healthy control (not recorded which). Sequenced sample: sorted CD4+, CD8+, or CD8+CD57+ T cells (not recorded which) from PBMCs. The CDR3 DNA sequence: TGTGCCAGCAGCTTATCAGGGAGGACTGAAGCTTTCTTT. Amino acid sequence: CASSLSGRTEAFF.